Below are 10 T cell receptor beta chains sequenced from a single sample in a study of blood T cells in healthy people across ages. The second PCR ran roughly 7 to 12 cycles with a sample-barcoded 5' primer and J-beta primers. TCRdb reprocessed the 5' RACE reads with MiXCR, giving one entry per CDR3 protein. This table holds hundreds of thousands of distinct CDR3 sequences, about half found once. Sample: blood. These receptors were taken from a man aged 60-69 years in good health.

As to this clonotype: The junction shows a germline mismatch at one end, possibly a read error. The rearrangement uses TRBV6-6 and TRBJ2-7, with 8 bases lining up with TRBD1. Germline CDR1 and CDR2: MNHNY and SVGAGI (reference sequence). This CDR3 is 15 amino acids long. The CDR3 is CASSYSTGDLYERYF. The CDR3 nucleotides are TGTGCCAGCAGTTACTCGACAGGGGATCTCTACGAGCGGTACTTC.

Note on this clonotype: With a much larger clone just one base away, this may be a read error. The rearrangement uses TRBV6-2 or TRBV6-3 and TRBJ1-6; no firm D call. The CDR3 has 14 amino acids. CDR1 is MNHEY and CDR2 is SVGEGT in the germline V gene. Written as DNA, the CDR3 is TGTGTCAGCAGTTACCGTAGCAGAAATTCACCCCTCCACTTT. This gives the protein CVSSYRSRNSPLHF.

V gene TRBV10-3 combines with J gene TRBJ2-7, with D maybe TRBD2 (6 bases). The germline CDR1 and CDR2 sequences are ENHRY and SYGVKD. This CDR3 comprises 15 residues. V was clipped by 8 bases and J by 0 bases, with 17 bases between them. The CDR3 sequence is CAIHPSGGDSYEQYF. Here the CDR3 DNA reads TGTGCCATCCACCCCTCTGGCGGGGACTCCTACGAGCAGTACTTC.

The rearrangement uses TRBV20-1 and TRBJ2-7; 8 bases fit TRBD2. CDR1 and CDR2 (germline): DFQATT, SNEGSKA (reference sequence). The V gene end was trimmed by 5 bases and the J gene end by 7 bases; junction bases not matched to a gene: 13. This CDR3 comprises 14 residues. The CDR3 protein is CSAYPGTRGSEQYF. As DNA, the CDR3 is TGCAGTGCTTACCCCGGGACTAGGGGAAGTGAGCAGTACTTC.

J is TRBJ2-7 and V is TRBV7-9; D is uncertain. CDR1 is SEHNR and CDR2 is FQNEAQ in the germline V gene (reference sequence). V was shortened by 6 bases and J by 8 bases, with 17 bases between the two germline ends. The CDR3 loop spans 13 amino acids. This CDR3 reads CASSYSILGQQYF. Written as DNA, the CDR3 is TGTGCCAGCAGTTATAGTATACTCGGCCAGCAGTACTTC.

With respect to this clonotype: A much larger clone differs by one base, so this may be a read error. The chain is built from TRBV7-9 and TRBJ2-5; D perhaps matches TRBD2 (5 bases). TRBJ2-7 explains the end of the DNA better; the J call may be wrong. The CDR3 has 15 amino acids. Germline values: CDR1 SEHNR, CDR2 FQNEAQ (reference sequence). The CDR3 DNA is TGTGCCAGCAGCTTTGCTAGCCCAGTGGGGTGCGAGCAGTACTTC. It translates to CASSFASPVGCEQYF.

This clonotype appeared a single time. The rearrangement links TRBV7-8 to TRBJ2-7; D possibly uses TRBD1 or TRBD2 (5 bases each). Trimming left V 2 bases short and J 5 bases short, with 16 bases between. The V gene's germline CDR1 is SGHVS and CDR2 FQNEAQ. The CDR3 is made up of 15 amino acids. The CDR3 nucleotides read TGTGCCAGCAGCTTATTTATTGGGACGACCCACGAGCAGTACTTC. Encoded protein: CASSLFIGTTHEQYF. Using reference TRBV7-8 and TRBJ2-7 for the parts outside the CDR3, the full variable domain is GAGVSQSPRYKVAKRGQDVALRCDPISGHVSLFWYQQALGQGPEFLTYFQNEAQLDKSGLPSDRFFAERPEGSVSTLKIQRTQQEDSAVYLCASSLFIGTTHEQYFGPGTRLTVT.

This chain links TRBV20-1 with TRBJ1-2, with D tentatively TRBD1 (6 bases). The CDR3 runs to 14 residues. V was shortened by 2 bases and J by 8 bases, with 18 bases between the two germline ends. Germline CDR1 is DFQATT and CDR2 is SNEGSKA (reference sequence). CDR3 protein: CSARLAQGVVGYTF. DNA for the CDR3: TGCAGTGCTAGATTGGCACAGGGAGTGGTGGGCTACACCTTC.

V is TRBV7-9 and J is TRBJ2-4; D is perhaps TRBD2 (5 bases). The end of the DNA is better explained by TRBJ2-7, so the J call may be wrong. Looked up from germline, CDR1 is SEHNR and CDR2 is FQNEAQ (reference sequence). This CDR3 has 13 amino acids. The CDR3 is CASSPLRVYEQYF. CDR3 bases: TGTGCCAGCAGCCCCCTGCGGGTCTACGAGCAGTACTTC.

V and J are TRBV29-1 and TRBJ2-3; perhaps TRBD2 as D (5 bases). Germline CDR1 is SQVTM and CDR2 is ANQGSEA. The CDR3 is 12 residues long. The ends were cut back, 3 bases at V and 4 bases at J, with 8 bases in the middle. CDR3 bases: TGCAGCGTTGAGTCCGGGGCAGATACGCAGTATTTT. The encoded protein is CSVESGADTQYF.